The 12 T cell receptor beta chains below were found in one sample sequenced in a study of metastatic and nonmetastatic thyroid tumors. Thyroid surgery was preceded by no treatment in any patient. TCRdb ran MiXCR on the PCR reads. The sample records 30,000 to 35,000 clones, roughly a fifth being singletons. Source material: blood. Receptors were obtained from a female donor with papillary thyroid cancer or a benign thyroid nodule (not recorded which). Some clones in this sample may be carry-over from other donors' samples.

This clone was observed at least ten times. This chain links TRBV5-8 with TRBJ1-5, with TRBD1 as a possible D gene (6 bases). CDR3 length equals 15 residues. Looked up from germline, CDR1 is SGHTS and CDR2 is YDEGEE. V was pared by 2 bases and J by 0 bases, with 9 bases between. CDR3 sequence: CASSFGQISNQPQHF. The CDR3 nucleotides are TGTGCCAGCAGCTTTGGACAGATTAGCAATCAGCCCCAGCATTTT.

The CDR3 loop reads CAWRTSGSYNEQFF. The CDR3 bases are TGTGCCTGGAGAACTAGCGGGAGCTACAATGAGCAGTTCTTC. The chain has TRBV30 and TRBJ2-1; 11 bases fit TRBD2. Germline CDR1 GTSNPN, CDR2 SVGIG (reference sequence). The junction had 1 base not matched to a gene; V was cut back by 3 bases and J by 3 bases. The CDR3 runs to 14 residues.

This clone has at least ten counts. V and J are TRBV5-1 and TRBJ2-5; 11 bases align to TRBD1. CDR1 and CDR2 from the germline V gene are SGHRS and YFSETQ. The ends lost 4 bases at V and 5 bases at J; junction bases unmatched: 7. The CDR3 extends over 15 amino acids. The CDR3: CASSPPGQGGETQYF. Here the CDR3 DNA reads TGCGCCAGCAGCCCTCCGGGACAGGGGGGGGAGACCCAGTACTTC.

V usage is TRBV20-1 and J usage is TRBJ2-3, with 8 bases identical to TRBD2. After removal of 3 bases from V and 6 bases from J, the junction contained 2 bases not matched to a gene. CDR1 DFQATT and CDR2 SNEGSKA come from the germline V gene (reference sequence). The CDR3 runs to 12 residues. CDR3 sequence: CSASGRADTQYF. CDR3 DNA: TGCAGTGCTAGCGGGAGGGCCGATACGCAGTATTTT.

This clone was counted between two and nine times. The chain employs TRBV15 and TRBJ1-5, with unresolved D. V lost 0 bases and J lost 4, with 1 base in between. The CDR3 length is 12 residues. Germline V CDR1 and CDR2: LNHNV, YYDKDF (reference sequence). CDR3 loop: CATSRDNQPQHF. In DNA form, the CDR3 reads TGTGCCACCAGCAGAGATAATCAGCCCCAGCATTTT.

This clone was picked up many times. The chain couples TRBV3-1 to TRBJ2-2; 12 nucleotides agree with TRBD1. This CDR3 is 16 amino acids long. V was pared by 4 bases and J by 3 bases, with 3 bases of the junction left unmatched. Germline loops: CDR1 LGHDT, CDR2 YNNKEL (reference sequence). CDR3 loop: CASSPGTGGYTGELFF. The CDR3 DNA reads TGTGCCAGCAGCCCCGGGACAGGGGGCTACACCGGGGAGCTGTTTTTT. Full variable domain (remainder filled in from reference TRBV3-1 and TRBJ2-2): DTAVSQTPKYLVTQMGNDKSIKCEQNLGHDTMYWYKQDSKKFLKIMFSYNNKELIINETVPNRFSPKSPDKAHLNLHINSLELGDSAVYFCASSPGTGGYTGELFFGEGSRLTVL.

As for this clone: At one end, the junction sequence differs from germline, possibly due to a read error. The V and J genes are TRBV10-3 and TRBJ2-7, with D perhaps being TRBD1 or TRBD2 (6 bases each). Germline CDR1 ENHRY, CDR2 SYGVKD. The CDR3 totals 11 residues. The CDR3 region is CASKRGQEQCF. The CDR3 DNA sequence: TGTGCCAGCAAACGGGGGCAAGAGCAGTGCTTC.

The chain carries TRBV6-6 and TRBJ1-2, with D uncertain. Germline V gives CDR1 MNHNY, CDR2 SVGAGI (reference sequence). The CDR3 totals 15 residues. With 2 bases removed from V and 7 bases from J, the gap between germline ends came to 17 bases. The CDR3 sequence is CASSYTQDSRSGYTF. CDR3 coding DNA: TGTGCCAGCAGTTACACCCAGGACTCAAGGTCTGGCTACACCTTC.

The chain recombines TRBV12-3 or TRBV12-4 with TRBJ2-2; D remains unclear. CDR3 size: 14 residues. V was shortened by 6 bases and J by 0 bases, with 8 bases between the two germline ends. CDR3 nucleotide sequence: TGTGCCAGCAGCCCACTCCCGAACACCGGGGAGCTGTTTTTT. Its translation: CASSPLPNTGELFF.

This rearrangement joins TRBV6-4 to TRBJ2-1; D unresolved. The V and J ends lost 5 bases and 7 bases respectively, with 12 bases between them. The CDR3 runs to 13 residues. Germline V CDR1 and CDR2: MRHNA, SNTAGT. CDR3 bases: TGTGCCAGCAGTCCGGGCGTAGCTAATGAGCAGTTCTTC. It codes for CASSPGVANEQFF.

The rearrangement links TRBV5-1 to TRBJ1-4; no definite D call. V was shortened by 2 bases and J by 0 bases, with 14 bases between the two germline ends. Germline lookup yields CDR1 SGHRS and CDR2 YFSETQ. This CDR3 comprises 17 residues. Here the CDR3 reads CASSFEPLGATNEKLFF. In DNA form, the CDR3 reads TGCGCCAGCAGCTTCGAGCCTTTGGGTGCAACTAATGAAAAACTGTTTTTT.

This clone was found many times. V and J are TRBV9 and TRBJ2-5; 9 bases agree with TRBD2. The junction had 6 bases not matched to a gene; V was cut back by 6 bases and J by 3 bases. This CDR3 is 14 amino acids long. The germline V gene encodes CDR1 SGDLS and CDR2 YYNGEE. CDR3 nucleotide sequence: TGTGCCAGCACCGCGGGGGGGGGAGAAGAGACCCAGTACTTC. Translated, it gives CASTAGGGEETQYF. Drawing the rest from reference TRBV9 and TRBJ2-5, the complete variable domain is DSGVTQTPKHLITATGQRVTLRCSPRSGDLSVYWYQQSLDQGLQFLIQYYNGEERAKGNILERFSAQQFPDLHSELNLSSLELGDSALYFCASTAGGGEETQYFGPGTRLLVL.